The rows below give T cell receptor beta chains drawn from one sample of a study of identical twins. MiXCR, run by TCRdb on the 5' RACE reads, gives a single entry per CDR3 protein. The sample consists of under 900,000 distinct CDR3 sequences, 9% to 15% of them appearing once. The same sample was also used in a study of yellow fever vaccine responses in identical twins.

Material: PBMCs. These TCRs come from a woman aged 18 to 35 in good health. Both conserved end residues are part of each CDR3. The D gene is left open where the match is weak. Size values are once, few and many counts, or a class for expanded clones, and some rows have none.

j_gene	v_gene	len	d_gene	abundance	CDR3aa	CDR3nt
TRBJ2-2	TRBV28	14	-	-	CAVLGQANTGELFF	TGTGCCGTCCTGGGGCAGGCGAACACCGGGGAGCTGTTTTTT
TRBJ2-2	TRBV6-1	14	-	-	CASILQKNTGELFF	TGTGCCAGCATCCTACAGAAGAACACCGGGGAGCTGTTTTTT
TRBJ1-4	TRBV24-1	17	-	few	CATSPRSEGATNEKLFF	TGTGCCACCAGCCCGAGGTCAGAAGGAGCAACTAATGAAAAACTGTTTTTT
TRBJ2-1	TRBV2	14	-	many	CASSEGLRINEQFF	TGTGCCAGCAGTGAAGGGCTCAGGATCAATGAGCAGTTCTTC
TRBJ2-5	TRBV20-1	13	TRBD1	few	CSARGTGLQTQYF	TGCAGTGCTAGGGGGACAGGGCTACAGACCCAGTACTTC
TRBJ1-4	TRBV11-2	14	-	few	CASSPQEFGEKLFF	TGTGCCAGCAGCCCACAGGAGTTCGGAGAAAAACTGTTTTTT
TRBJ2-1	TRBV7-9	16	TRBD1	few	CASSLAKGQGANEQFF	TGTGCCAGCAGCTTAGCTAAGGGACAGGGGGCCAATGAGCAGTTCTTC
TRBJ2-3	TRBV2	13	-	-	CASSELGKDTQYF	TGTGCCAGCAGTGAATTGGGGAAAGATACGCAGTATTTT
TRBJ1-5	TRBV20-1	15	TRBD1	few	CSARETGSRNQPQHF	TGCAGTGCTAGAGAGACAGGGAGTCGGAATCAGCCCCAGCATTTT
TRBJ1-6	TRBV12-3/TRBV12-4	12	-	many	CASSEDQTPLHF	TGTGCCAGCAGCGAAGACCAGACACCCCTCCACTTT
TRBJ2-3	TRBV12-3/TRBV12-4	14	-	few	CASSRSGRTDTQYF	TGTGCCAGCAGTAGATCCGGAAGGACAGATACGCAGTATTTT
TRBJ2-1	TRBV7-8	16	-	few	CASSTSERWAYNEQFF	TGTGCCAGCAGCACCTCAGAAAGGTGGGCCTACAATGAGCAGTTCTTC
TRBJ2-1	TRBV5-6	13	TRBD1	many	CASSLLGGDEQFF	TGTGCCAGCAGCTTACTAGGGGGCGATGAGCAGTTCTTC
TRBJ2-1	TRBV6-1	13	-	many	CASMISGSNEQFF	TGTGCCAGCATGATTTCGGGGAGCAATGAGCAGTTCTTC
TRBJ2-7	TRBV11-1	21	TRBD1	few	CASSFSGTGGFGKFSAGEQYF	TGTGCCAGCAGCTTCTCCGGGACAGGGGGCTTTGGGAAATTTAGCGCGGGCGAGCAGTACTTC
TRBJ2-2	TRBV6-5	12	-	few	CASSVRTGELFF	TGTGCCAGCAGTGTCCGCACCGGGGAGCTGTTTTTT
TRBJ2-1	TRBV7-3	17	TRBD2	few	CASSSRGGRFSYNEQFF	TGTGCCAGCAGCTCGCGGGGGGGGCGCTTCTCCTACAATGAGCAGTTCTTC
TRBJ1-1	TRBV7-6	15	-	-	CASSLALGRDTEAFF	TGTGCCAGCAGCTTAGCGTTAGGGAGGGACACTGAAGCTTTCTTT
TRBJ2-5	TRBV28	17	TRBD1	few	CASSNPRDRRIQETQYF	TGTGCCAGCAGTAACCCACGGGACAGGCGAATTCAAGAGACCCAGTACTTC
TRBJ2-5	TRBV7-8	20	TRBD2	-	CASTPLGLAGDRGEWETQYF	TGTGCCAGCACCCCCCTGGGACTAGCGGGGGACCGTGGAGAGTGGGAGACCCAGTACTTC
TRBJ2-2	TRBV9	17	-	-	CASGAGALSQNTGELFF	TGTGCCAGCGGGGCGGGGGCCTTGAGTCAGAACACCGGGGAGCTGTTTTTT
TRBJ2-7	TRBV11-2	14	-	-	CASSLDPGAEEQYF	TGTGCCAGCAGCTTAGACCCGGGGGCGGAAGAGCAGTACTTC
TRBJ2-5	TRBV20-1	12	-	few	CSAFTREETQYF	TGCAGTGCTTTTACCCGTGAAGAGACCCAGTACTTC
TRBJ1-2	TRBV20-1	13	-	few	CSATSYTNNGYTF	TGCAGTGCTACGTCGTACACTAACAATGGCTACACCTTC
TRBJ2-1	TRBV24-1	15	TRBD2	many	CATSLSGASLNEQFF	TGTGCCACCAGTCTTAGCGGGGCGTCGCTGAATGAGCAGTTCTTC
TRBJ1-1	TRBV4-1	14	-	many	CASSPPRDGTEAFF	TGCGCCAGCAGCCCTCCCCGGGATGGCACTGAAGCTTTCTTT
TRBJ1-6	TRBV28	13	-	-	CASRGGGYSPLHF	TGTGCCAGCAGGGGCGGAGGGTACTCACCCCTCCACTTT
TRBJ1-1	TRBV27	15	TRBD1	few	CFYPGQGMRDTEAFF	TGTTTTTACCCGGGACAGGGTATGAGGGACACTGAAGCTTTCTTT
TRBJ2-2	TRBV14	14	TRBD1	-	CASSIRQGNGELFF	TGTGCCAGCAGCATCCGACAGGGTAACGGGGAGCTGTTTTTT
TRBJ1-2	TRBV29-1	11	-	many	CSVVQGRGYTF	TGCAGCGTTGTACAGGGTCGGGGCTACACCTTC
TRBJ2-2	TRBV12-3/TRBV12-4	15	-	-	CASSTDRRRTGELFF	TGTGCCAGCAGCACCGACAGACGCCGGACCGGGGAGCTGTTTTTT
TRBJ2-1	TRBV5-1	14	TRBD1	-	CASSSGQGIDEQFF	TGCGCCAGCAGCTCGGGACAGGGTATCGATGAGCAGTTCTTC
TRBJ1-1	TRBV24-1	15	TRBD1	many	CATSDAGTANTEAFF	TGTGCCACCAGTGACGCCGGGACAGCGAACACTGAAGCTTTCTTT
TRBJ2-2	TRBV24-1	14	-	few	CATSDSWQSGELFF	TGTGCCACCAGTGATTCGTGGCAATCCGGGGAGCTGTTTTTT
TRBJ2-1	TRBV9	16	TRBD2	-	CASSLQVTSQYNEQFF	TGTGCCAGCAGCCTACAGGTGACTAGCCAATACAATGAGCAGTTCTTC
TRBJ1-6	TRBV6-1	14	-	-	CASRGRGGNSPLHF	TGTGCCAGCAGGGGCCGGGGGGGGAATTCACCCCTCCACTTT
TRBJ2-3	TRBV18	16	-	-	CASSPGGGGLADTQYF	TGTGCCAGCTCACCCGGCGGAGGGGGCCTCGCAGATACGCAGTATTTT
TRBJ2-1	TRBV12-3/TRBV12-4	15	TRBD2	many	CASSLPGLAGSEQFF	TGTGCCAGCAGTCTACCGGGACTAGCGGGAAGTGAGCAGTTCTTC
TRBJ2-4	TRBV5-1	13	-	many	CASSLDGANIQYF	TGCGCCAGCAGCTTGGATGGGGCAAACATTCAGTACTTC
TRBJ1-1	TRBV20-1	14	-	-	CSARDDRRGTEAFF	TGCAGTGCTAGAGATGACAGGAGGGGCACTGAAGCTTTCTTT
TRBJ1-1	TRBV5-1	13	TRBD1	few	CASDTGENTEAFF	TGCGCCAGCGATACAGGGGAGAACACTGAAGCTTTCTTT
TRBJ1-4	TRBV5-6	13	-	few	CASGPGLNEKLFF	TGTGCCAGCGGGCCGGGTCTCAATGAAAAACTGTTTTTT
TRBJ2-3	TRBV12-3/TRBV12-4	13	-	few	CASSFARADTQYF	TGTGCCAGCAGTTTTGCGCGGGCAGATACGCAGTATTTT
TRBJ2-7	TRBV7-8	14	TRBD1	many	CASSLTGGLYEQYF	TGTGCCAGCAGTTTGACAGGGGGGTTGTACGAGCAGTACTTC
TRBJ2-7	TRBV20-1	15	TRBD2	many	CSAAPTSGGNYEQYF	TGCAGTGCTGCCCCGACTAGCGGAGGAAACTACGAGCAGTACTTC
TRBJ2-7	TRBV4-2	16	TRBD2	once	CASSQEGLAGVYEQYF	TGTGCCAGCAGCCAGGAGGGACTAGCGGGAGTGTACGAGCAGTACTTC
TRBJ1-1	TRBV29-1	14	-	few	CSVEWGQGNTEAFF	TGCAGCGTTGAGTGGGGGCAGGGGAACACTGAAGCTTTCTTT
TRBJ2-7	TRBV29-1	14	TRBD1	many	CSVPRTGNFYEQYF	TGCAGCGTCCCGCGGACAGGGAACTTCTATGAGCAGTACTTC
TRBJ1-2	TRBV4-1	15	-	-	CASSQDGYPNYGYTF	TGCGCCAGCAGCCAAGATGGGTACCCGAACTATGGCTACACCTTC
TRBJ1-6	TRBV12-3/TRBV12-4	13	TRBD1	many	CASSSDRGSPLHF	TGTGCCAGCAGTTCGGACAGGGGTTCACCCCTCCACTTT
TRBJ2-5	TRBV10-2	15	-	few	CASRPQGGAQETQYF	TGCGCCAGCAGACCCCAAGGCGGGGCGCAGGAGACCCAGTACTTC
TRBJ1-4	TRBV4-2	19	TRBD1	few	CASSRNPRDRDSTNEKLFF	TGTGCCAGCAGCAGAAACCCCCGGGACAGGGACTCAACTAATGAAAAACTGTTTTTT
TRBJ2-1	TRBV7-2	12	-	many	CASSQGGGEQFF	TGTGCCAGCAGCCAGGGGGGAGGAGAGCAGTTCTTC
TRBJ2-1	TRBV20-1	14	TRBD2	-	CSAAGEGNYNEQFF	TGCAGTGCAGCGGGAGAAGGGAACTACAATGAGCAGTTCTTC
TRBJ2-1	TRBV11-1	18	TRBD2	-	CASSLTGLAGGSRDEQFF	TGTGCCAGCAGCTTAACCGGACTAGCGGGAGGTAGTCGCGATGAGCAGTTCTTC
TRBJ2-3	TRBV7-2	16	TRBD2	few	CASSLGSGGSTDTQYF	TGTGCCAGCAGCTTAGGAAGCGGGGGTAGCACAGATACGCAGTATTTT
TRBJ2-3	TRBV7-9	16	TRBD2	many	CASSFGTTSSTDTQYF	TGTGCCAGCAGCTTCGGGACTACTTCTAGCACAGATACGCAGTATTTT
TRBJ1-5	TRBV10-3	16	-	many	CAISESGKSGNQPQHF	TGTGCCATCAGTGAGTCCGGGAAATCCGGCAATCAGCCCCAGCATTTT
TRBJ2-5	TRBV12-3/TRBV12-4	14	-	-	CASGATGNGETQYF	TGTGCCAGCGGGGCCACAGGGAACGGGGAGACCCAGTACTTC
TRBJ2-7	TRBV15	14	-	-	CATSKGGTLGEQYF	TGTGCCACCAGCAAGGGCGGTACACTGGGAGAGCAGTACTTC